This TCR beta chain was obtained from a study of blood T cell repertoires in COVID-19. In the original analysis: From reference gene primer amplification, estimates of nucleated cell counts were derived. Sequencing was performed with immunoSEQ multiplex PCR; in TCRdb, only in-frame clones are kept and a portion is missing. The D gene and trimming were derived from the DNA, and the V and J assignments and clone size from that table. The sample carries some 280,000 clones, roughly 90% recorded once. Trimming cost V 2 bases and J 2 bases, with 13 bases left between them. From germline, CDR1 is MNHEY and CDR2 SVGAGI. The CDR3 contains 15 residues.

The receptor comes from a woman aged 30 to 39 with active or convalescent COVID-19. The chain links TRBV6-5 to TRBJ2-7; tentatively, D is TRBD1 (6 bases). The sequencing sample was made of peripheral blood. The CDR3 loop reads CASSYGQLSTYEQYF. In DNA form, the CDR3 reads TGTGCCAGCAGTTACGGACAGCTCTCGACCTACGAGCAGTACTTC.